This TCR beta chain comes out of a study of monozygotic twins with inflammatory bowel disease. About this clonotype itself: Its antigen is as yet unknown.

cDNA synthesis was performed in eight separate reactions for each sample. The UMIs carried a 6-nucleotide sample barcode, and they were added by template switching. TCRdb reprocessed the 5' RACE reads and reports one entry per CDR3 protein, with no DNA. This sample's table reports tens of thousands of distinct CDR3 sequences. Whole blood without T cell sorting served as the source of isolated total RNA. The CDR3 sequence is 21 residues long. From germline, CDR1 is SGHRS and CDR2 YFSETQ. Whole-study findings and limits: The analysis yielded no support for one strong signal or clonotype associated with IBD.

J is TRBJ1-6 and V is TRBV5-1; the TRBD1 assignment by TCRdb is unverifiable without DNA. The sample was blood. This receptor was obtained from a human donor with ulcerative colitis or Crohn's disease, or a healthy co-twin of an affected twin (not recorded which). This CDR3 reads CASSLEGAQGAKGSYNSPLHF. Based on the CDR3 plus reference TRBV5-1 and TRBJ1-6, the full variable domain is KAGVTQTPRYLIKTRGQQVTLSCSPISGHRSVSWYQQTPGQGLQFLFEYFSETQRNKGNFPGRFSGRQFSNSRSEMNVSTLELGDSALYLCASSLEGAQGAKGSYNSPLHFGNGTRLTVT.